This TCR beta chain stems from a study of T cell repertoires in cytomegalovirus infection. Study background: Use of recently identified HLA-C-restricted and well-studied HLA-B-restricted CMV epitopes was part of the study. Matching HLA type, along with CMV infection, was indicated by public TCR beta signatures. Whole-study findings and limits: Dominating the ex vivo response were HLA-C-restricted CMV-specific TCR beta clonotypes. Summed public TCR beta family frequency identified CMV carriers bearing the relevant HLA.

In TCRdb, the reads were re-called with MiXCR into one record per CDR3 protein. This sample has approximately 990,000 distinct CDR3 sequences, with around 32% found just once. This clonotype was found a few times. Its specificity is unknown. The CDR3 totals 14 residues. After removal of 2 bases from V and 7 bases from J, the junction contained 5 bases not matched to a gene. Germline V CDR1 and CDR2: MGHRA, YSYEKL. The rearrangement uses TRBV4-1 and TRBJ1-1, with 9 positions matching TRBD1. The sequencing used cultured CD8+ T cells from PBMCs, collected from culture after CMV antigen stimulation. The sequence was collected from a human donor in good health (CMV status not recorded). Some clones in this sample may be carry-over from other donors' samples. The CDR3 sequence: CASSQRDRDLEAFF. CDR3 DNA: TGCGCCAGCAGCCAACGGGACAGGGATCTTGAAGCTTTCTTT.